Listed below are T cell receptor beta chains from one sample, sequenced in a study of Graves' ophthalmopathy and Graves' hyperthyroidism. TCRdb re-derived calls from the multiplex PCR reads in MiXCR, one entry per CDR3 protein. The table lists about 740,000 distinct CDR3 sequences, roughly 40% of them singletons. Sequenced sample: peripheral blood. The receptors stem from an adult man with Graves' ophthalmopathy. Both conserved end residues are part of each CDR3. D genes are given only for firm matches. The size entry is marked missing in some rows and otherwise reads once, few, many or a size class.

CDR3 length: 18
V gene: TRBV7-8
clone size: -
D gene: TRBD1
J gene: TRBJ1-5
CDR3 DNA: TGTGCCAGCAGCCCGTCGACAGGGATGGGTATGGGCAATCAGCCCCAGCATTTT
CDR3 protein: CASSPSTGMGMGNQPQHF

CDR3 length: 16
V gene: TRBV5-1
clone size: -
D gene: -
J gene: TRBJ1-5
CDR3 DNA: TGCGCCAGCAGCCCCTCCTTAGGGGACCCCAATCAGCCCCAGCATTTT
CDR3 protein: CASSPSLGDPNQPQHF

CDR3 length: 14
V gene: TRBV25-1
clone size: -
D gene: -
J gene: TRBJ1-5
CDR3 DNA: TGTGCCAGCAGTTTACGGCCGGTCAATCAGCCCCAGCATTTT
CDR3 protein: CASSLRPVNQPQHF

CDR3 length: 14
V gene: TRBV7-6
clone size: many
D gene: -
J gene: TRBJ1-3
CDR3 DNA: TGTGCCAGCAGCCTCGGACATGCGGGAAACACCATATATTTT
CDR3 protein: CASSLGHAGNTIYF

CDR3 length: 14
V gene: TRBV20-1
clone size: -
D gene: -
J gene: TRBJ2-7
CDR3 DNA: TGCAGTGCTTCTCGATCGAACACAGGGATCGAGCAGTACTTC
CDR3 protein: CSASRSNTGIEQYF

CDR3 length: 15
V gene: TRBV25-1
clone size: -
D gene: TRBD2
J gene: TRBJ2-5
CDR3 DNA: TGTGCCAGCAGCTTGACTAGCGTCGGACGGGAGACCCAGTACTTC
CDR3 protein: CASSLTSVGRETQYF

CDR3 length: 16
V gene: TRBV25-1
clone size: -
D gene: -
J gene: TRBJ1-1
CDR3 DNA: TGTGCCAGCAGTTACCCGATTAGGGAAATGAACACTGAAGCTTTCTTT
CDR3 protein: CASSYPIREMNTEAFF

CDR3 length: 16
V gene: TRBV10-3
clone size: once
D gene: TRBD1
J gene: TRBJ1-3
CDR3 DNA: TGTGCCATCAGTAACCGGGACAGGGGGTTCGGGAACACCATATATTTT
CDR3 protein: CAISNRDRGFGNTIYF

CDR3 length: 15
V gene: TRBV7-9
clone size: -
D gene: TRBD1
J gene: TRBJ1-5
CDR3 DNA: TGTGCCAGCAGCTCATCCGGGACAGGAATCAGCCCCCAGCATTTT
CDR3 protein: CASSSSGTGISPQHF

CDR3 length: 14
V gene: TRBV10-3
clone size: -
D gene: TRBD1
J gene: TRBJ2-7
CDR3 DNA: TGTGCCATCAAGGTGGACAGGGGGTTCTACGAGCAGTACTTC
CDR3 protein: CAIKVDRGFYEQYF

CDR3 length: 15
V gene: TRBV20-1
clone size: few
D gene: TRBD1
J gene: TRBJ1-5
CDR3 DNA: TGCAGTGCTGCCGACCGGGACAGGGTGGACCAGCCCCAGCATTTT
CDR3 protein: CSAADRDRVDQPQHF

CDR3 length: 16
V gene: TRBV25-1
clone size: -
D gene: -
J gene: TRBJ2-2
CDR3 DNA: TGTGCCAGCTCACCAAGTTTCGCACCGAACACCGGGGAGCTGTTTTTT
CDR3 protein: CASSPSFAPNTGELFF

CDR3 length: 14
V gene: TRBV10-3
clone size: -
D gene: -
J gene: TRBJ1-4
CDR3 DNA: TGTGCCAGCAGTCAGGGGAACTCTAATGAAAAACTGTTTTTT
CDR3 protein: CASSQGNSNEKLFF

CDR3 length: 18
V gene: TRBV7-8
clone size: -
D gene: TRBD2
J gene: TRBJ2-7
CDR3 DNA: TGTGCCAGCAGCTTAGGGGGGGTGGCGGGAGTTCCCTCCTACGAGCAGTACTTC
CDR3 protein: CASSLGGVAGVPSYEQYF

CDR3 length: 14
V gene: TRBV2
clone size: -
D gene: TRBD1
J gene: TRBJ1-2
CDR3 DNA: TGTGCCAGGGACAGGGGGAGAGCTAACTATGGCTACACCTTC
CDR3 protein: CARDRGRANYGYTF

CDR3 length: 18
V gene: TRBV2
clone size: -
D gene: -
J gene: TRBJ1-4
CDR3 DNA: TGTGCCAGCAGCACCCTCGGGCTTAGCTCTGGATTAGGAGAAAAACTGTTTTTT
CDR3 protein: CASSTLGLSSGLGEKLFF

CDR3 length: 13
V gene: TRBV24-1
clone size: many
D gene: TRBD1
J gene: TRBJ2-7
CDR3 DNA: TGTGCCACCAGTGATGGGACAGACGACGAGCAGTACTTC
CDR3 protein: CATSDGTDDEQYF

CDR3 length: 14
V gene: TRBV29-1
clone size: many
D gene: TRBD1
J gene: TRBJ2-5
CDR3 DNA: TGCAGCACCGTGAGGGACAGGACAGAAGAGACCCAGTACTTC
CDR3 protein: CSTVRDRTEETQYF

CDR3 length: 13
V gene: TRBV7-6
clone size: -
D gene: -
J gene: TRBJ1-2
CDR3 DNA: TGTGCCAGCAGTTCGGCGGGGAACTATGGCTACACCTTC
CDR3 protein: CASSSAGNYGYTF

CDR3 length: 9
V gene: TRBV10-2
clone size: -
D gene: -
J gene: TRBJ2-6
CDR3 DNA: TGCGCCAGCAGTGCTGGGCTGACTTTC
CDR3 protein: CASSAGLTF

CDR3 length: 16
V gene: TRBV7-8
clone size: few
D gene: -
J gene: TRBJ2-6
CDR3 DNA: TGTGCCAGCAGGTCAAACAGGGAAGGCGGGGCCAACGTCCTGACTTTC
CDR3 protein: CASRSNREGGANVLTF

CDR3 length: 16
V gene: TRBV2
clone size: many
D gene: -
J gene: TRBJ1-5
CDR3 DNA: TGTGCCAGCAGTGTTTCCCTCCGTGGTGGGAATCAGCCCCAGCATTTT
CDR3 protein: CASSVSLRGGNQPQHF

CDR3 length: 14
V gene: TRBV10-3
clone size: once
D gene: -
J gene: TRBJ2-5
CDR3 DNA: TGTGCCCATGGGACAGGACGCGGGGGAGAGACCCAGTACTTC
CDR3 protein: CAHGTGRGGETQYF

CDR3 length: 13
V gene: TRBV2
clone size: -
D gene: -
J gene: TRBJ2-7
CDR3 DNA: TGTGCCAGCAATGCCCTAGTAGGGCACGAGCAGTACTTC
CDR3 protein: CASNALVGHEQYF

CDR3 length: 16
V gene: TRBV19
clone size: -
D gene: -
J gene: TRBJ2-6
CDR3 DNA: TGTGCCTGGAGTGTTGGGCGGAACTCTGGGGCCAACGTCCTGACTTTC
CDR3 protein: CAWSVGRNSGANVLTF

CDR3 length: 16
V gene: TRBV7-6
clone size: many
D gene: TRBD2
J gene: TRBJ2-7
CDR3 DNA: TGTGCCAGCAGCATCGGACTAGCGGGGGGGAGGGACGAGCAGTACTTC
CDR3 protein: CASSIGLAGGRDEQYF

CDR3 length: 11
V gene: TRBV25-1
clone size: many
D gene: -
J gene: TRBJ1-2
CDR3 DNA: TGTGCTACACTGGACAACTATGGCTACACCTTC
CDR3 protein: CATLDNYGYTF

CDR3 length: 15
V gene: TRBV5-1
clone size: -
D gene: TRBD1
J gene: TRBJ2-7
CDR3 DNA: TGCGCCGGCAGCTTGGATGCGACAGGGCACTACGAGCAGTACTTC
CDR3 protein: CAGSLDATGHYEQYF

CDR3 length: 12
V gene: TRBV19
clone size: -
D gene: -
J gene: TRBJ2-2
CDR3 DNA: TGTGCCAGTCTAAGGGTGCCCGGGGAGCTGTTTTTT
CDR3 protein: CASLRVPGELFF

CDR3 length: 15
V gene: TRBV19
clone size: -
D gene: -
J gene: TRBJ1-5
CDR3 DNA: TGTGCCAGTAGTATAAGGAGGGGATCGGATCAGCCCCAGCATTTT
CDR3 protein: CASSIRRGSDQPQHF

CDR3 length: 18
V gene: TRBV7-7
clone size: many
D gene: TRBD1
J gene: TRBJ2-7
CDR3 DNA: TGTGCCAGCAGCTCCCTCGGAGGTGGGTTACAGGGGAACTACGAGCAGTACTTC
CDR3 protein: CASSSLGGGLQGNYEQYF

CDR3 length: 14
V gene: TRBV7-9
clone size: many
D gene: -
J gene: TRBJ2-7
CDR3 DNA: TGTGCCAGCAGCCCGAGGGCAGGGGACTACGAGCAGTACTTC
CDR3 protein: CASSPRAGDYEQYF

CDR3 length: 14
V gene: TRBV27
clone size: -
D gene: TRBD1
J gene: TRBJ2-7
CDR3 DNA: TGTGCCAGCAGTTTCACGGACAGGGCCTACGAGCAGTACTTC
CDR3 protein: CASSFTDRAYEQYF

CDR3 length: 13
V gene: TRBV2
clone size: -
D gene: TRBD1
J gene: TRBJ2-7
CDR3 DNA: TGTGCCAGCATTGGGACAGGGGGCCACGAGCAGTACTTC
CDR3 protein: CASIGTGGHEQYF

CDR3 length: 14
V gene: TRBV28
clone size: few
D gene: TRBD1
J gene: TRBJ2-2
CDR3 DNA: TGTGCCAGCAGGTGGACAGGGGACACCGGGGAGCTGTTTTTT
CDR3 protein: CASRWTGDTGELFF

CDR3 length: 19
V gene: TRBV11-1
clone size: many
D gene: -
J gene: TRBJ2-7
CDR3 DNA: TGTGCCAGCAGCCCCATACCCAACCGAGCTAGGGCGGGGTCCTACGAGCAGTACTTC
CDR3 protein: CASSPIPNRARAGSYEQYF

CDR3 length: 13
V gene: TRBV7-9
clone size: many
D gene: -
J gene: TRBJ2-7
CDR3 DNA: TGTGCCAGCAGCTTACCCTATAGGTCCGAGCAGTACTTC
CDR3 protein: CASSLPYRSEQYF

CDR3 length: 14
V gene: TRBV2
clone size: many
D gene: TRBD1
J gene: TRBJ1-5
CDR3 DNA: TGTGCCAGCAGTGAAGTCAGGGGGCAGGGGCCCCAGCATTTT
CDR3 protein: CASSEVRGQGPQHF

CDR3 length: 17
V gene: TRBV10-2
clone size: few
D gene: TRBD2
J gene: TRBJ2-7
CDR3 DNA: TGCGCCAGCAGTGATTACAGGGGAGCGGGAGGGCCCTACGAGCAGTACTTC
CDR3 protein: CASSDYRGAGGPYEQYF

CDR3 length: 13
V gene: TRBV20-1
clone size: -
D gene: TRBD1
J gene: TRBJ1-2
CDR3 DNA: TGCCTTTTAGCGCAGACAGGGGGTGATGGCTACACCTTC
CDR3 protein: CLLAQTGGDGYTF

CDR3 length: 15
V gene: TRBV11-2
clone size: few
D gene: -
J gene: TRBJ1-2
CDR3 DNA: TGTGCCAGCAGCTTCGGACACGTGGATAACTATGGCTACACCTTC
CDR3 protein: CASSFGHVDNYGYTF

CDR3 length: 14
V gene: TRBV7-8
clone size: -
D gene: -
J gene: TRBJ1-1
CDR3 DNA: TGTGCCAGCACCCTCTTGGGCCCGAACACTGAAGCTTTCTTT
CDR3 protein: CASTLLGPNTEAFF

CDR3 length: 16
V gene: TRBV9
clone size: -
D gene: -
J gene: TRBJ2-2
CDR3 DNA: TGTGCCAGCAGCGTAGGTGGGCAGGCGAACACCGGGGAGCTGTTTTTT
CDR3 protein: CASSVGGQANTGELFF

CDR3 length: 16
V gene: TRBV7-2
clone size: -
D gene: -
J gene: TRBJ2-2
CDR3 DNA: TGTGCCAGCAGTTTGGCAGGGACCAAGGACACCGGGGAGCTGTTTTTT
CDR3 protein: CASSLAGTKDTGELFF

CDR3 length: 15
V gene: TRBV20-1
clone size: few
D gene: TRBD2
J gene: TRBJ2-5
CDR3 DNA: TGCAGTGCTAGAGCGGCCCAGCGGGGACAAGAGACCCAGTACTTC
CDR3 protein: CSARAAQRGQETQYF

CDR3 length: 14
V gene: TRBV2
clone size: once
D gene: -
J gene: TRBJ2-5
CDR3 DNA: TGTGCCAGCAGTCGGGACATACCGGGAGAGACCCAGTACTTC
CDR3 protein: CASSRDIPGETQYF

CDR3 length: 12
V gene: TRBV20-1
clone size: few
D gene: -
J gene: TRBJ2-5
CDR3 DNA: TGCAGTGCCGACGTTCACCAAGAGACCCAGTACTTC
CDR3 protein: CSADVHQETQYF

CDR3 length: 17
V gene: TRBV6-5
clone size: -
D gene: TRBD1
J gene: TRBJ1-3
CDR3 DNA: TGTGCCAGCAGTCTGCCCGGGACAGGGCGAGGTGGAAACACCATATATTTT
CDR3 protein: CASSLPGTGRGGNTIYF